The next 5 T cell receptor beta chains were all read from a single sample in a study of beta chain features in type 1 diabetes. General study results and limits: When Type 1 diabetes patients were examined, their TCRB CDR3s proved moderately but significantly shorter in all four CD4+ subsets.

These receptors are not linked to any known antigen. Since all of the isolated RNA was reverse transcribed, expressed TCRB transcripts were what got sequenced. Only in-frame clones appear in the TCRdb table, and some are missing; sequencing was by immunoSEQ multiplex PCR. This sample has 120,000 or so clones; about 18% occur once, and the top ten carry roughly 2.6%. The material sequenced was central memory CD4+ T cells from blood. The origin of the receptors is a man younger than 35 with type 1 diabetes.

Only a few counts were recorded for this clone. V is TRBV6-5 and J is TRBJ2-1; 10 bases are a match to TRBD1. Unmatched junction bases numbered 5, after V lost 5 bases and J lost 7 bases. This CDR3 has 14 residues. In germline, CDR1 is MNHEY, CDR2 SVGAGI. This CDR3 is CASSRQGARNEQFF. The CDR3 nucleotides are TGTGCCAGCAGTAGACAGGGGGCGCGGAATGAGCAGTTCTTC.

A few counts support this clone. A far more abundant clone sits one base away, making this likely a read error. The chain links TRBV5-1 to TRBJ2-5; D could derive from TRBD1 or TRBD2 (5 bases each). The CDR3 totals 15 residues. Germline CDR1 SGHRS, CDR2 YFSETQ. V was pared by 0 bases and J by 5 bases, with 14 bases between. The CDR3 nucleotides are TGCGCCAGCAGCTTGGATGGGGGAGAGTGTGAGACCCAGTACTTC. It specifies CASSLDGGECETQYF.

This clone was observed a handful of times. V and J are TRBV7-9 and TRBJ2-2; D is ambiguous. V shed 7 bases and J shed 7 bases, with 7 bases lying between them. CDR3 length: 11 residues. Looked up from germline, CDR1 is SEHNR and CDR2 is FQNEAQ (reference sequence). DNA of the CDR3: TGTGCCAGCATCCCGGACGGGGAGCTGTTTTTT. Amino acids: CASIPDGELFF.

The chain links TRBV28 to TRBJ2-7; D is possibly TRBD1 (5 bases). V was cut by 4 bases and J by 3 bases, with 16 bases left in between. The CDR3 has 15 residues. Germline CDR1 reads MDHEN; CDR2 reads SYDVKM. The CDR3: CASSWGRGAHYEQYF. CDR3 bases: TGTGCCAGCAGTTGGGGAAGGGGCGCCCACTACGAGCAGTACTTC.

This clone occurred many times. This chain uses TRBV13 with TRBJ2-7; 7 bases line up with TRBD1. CDR1 and CDR2 from the germline V gene are PRHDT and FYEKMQ (reference sequence). The CDR3 covers 16 residues. The junction had 12 bases not matched to a gene; V was cut back by 5 bases and J by 2 bases. The DNA for the CDR3 is TGTGCCAGCAGCAACCGACAGGGAAGGGGAACCTACGAGCAGTACTTC. Residues: CASSNRQGRGTYEQYF.